This T cell receptor (beta chain) comes out of a study of cytotoxic CD8 clonotypes in ibrutinib-treated CLL. Study information: Response was recorded as partial in approximately 25 patients and complete in 2; at median around 70 months, approximately 15 remained remitted and around twelve had progressed. Samples had a mean of approximately 260,000 productive templates and more than 85,000 productive rearrangements.

About this clone: Its target is not known.

Targeted sequencing depth ranged from 1 in 200,000 to 1 in 1 million T cells. The repertoire was sequenced with immunoSEQ multiplex PCR; TCRdb's copy has only in-frame clones and lacks some. The data contain 35,000 or so clones, 69% of them singletons. Study-level results: Clonality (at baseline) was higher than in age-matched healthy donors and tracked circulating CD8+ T-cell counts.

The clonotype was recovered from a human donor with chronic lymphocytic leukemia. Sequencing was performed on PBMCs, taken before ibrutinib treatment.

CDR3 in DNA: TGTGCCAGCAGCCCCTGGGGCCCAAATCAGCCCCAGCATTTT. Translation gives CASSPWGPNQPQHF. This rearrangement joins TRBV7-9 to TRBJ1-5, with a possible D match to TRBD1 (5 bases). Germline CDR1 and CDR2: SEHNR and FQNEAQ (reference sequence). The CDR3 contains 14 residues. V shed 5 bases and J shed 4 bases, with 12 bases lying between them.